This T cell receptor (beta chain) comes out of a study of blood T cell repertoires in COVID-19. About the research overall: Samples came from the United States, Italy and Spain, spanning acute and convalescent COVID-19. PBMCs, B-cell-depleted T cells, or T cells were the source of the cDNA or gDNA that made up the material.

In the source study's methods: Counts of nucleated cells, estimated from reference gene primer amplification, were obtained. Here immunoSEQ multiplex PCR was the method, and the copy in TCRdb shows in-frame clones only, minus some. V, J and clone size were drawn from that table, and D and trimming were deduced from the DNA. Of around 200,000 clones listed, roughly 89% were seen once; the top ten hold 0.5% to 0.75%. This CDR3 spans 14 amino acids. The germline gives CDR1 SEHNR, CDR2 FQNEAQ (reference sequence). Trimming removed 6 bases at V and 1 base at J, with 12 bases between. This chain uses TRBV7-9 with TRBJ1-1; a weak D match, TRBD1 (6 bases). Specimen: peripheral blood. The receptor's source is a man in his fifties or sixties with acute or convalescent COVID-19. The CDR3 sequence is CASSQGGENTEAFF. The CDR3 DNA reads TGTGCCAGCAGTCAAGGGGGGGAGAACACTGAAGCTTTCTTT.